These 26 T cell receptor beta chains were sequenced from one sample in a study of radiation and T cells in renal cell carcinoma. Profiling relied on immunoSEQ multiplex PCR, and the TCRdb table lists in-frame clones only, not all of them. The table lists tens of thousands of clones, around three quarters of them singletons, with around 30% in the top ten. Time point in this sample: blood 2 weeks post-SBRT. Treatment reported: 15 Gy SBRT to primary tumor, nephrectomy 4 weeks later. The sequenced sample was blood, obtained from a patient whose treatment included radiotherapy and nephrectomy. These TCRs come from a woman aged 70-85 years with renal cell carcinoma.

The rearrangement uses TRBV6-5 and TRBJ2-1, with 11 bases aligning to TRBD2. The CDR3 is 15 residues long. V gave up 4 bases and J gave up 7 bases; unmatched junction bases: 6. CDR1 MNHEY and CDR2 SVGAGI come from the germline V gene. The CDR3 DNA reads TGTGCCAGCAGTTCGTTAGCGGGAGGGAGAAATGAGCAGTTCTTC. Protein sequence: CASSSLAGGRNEQFF.

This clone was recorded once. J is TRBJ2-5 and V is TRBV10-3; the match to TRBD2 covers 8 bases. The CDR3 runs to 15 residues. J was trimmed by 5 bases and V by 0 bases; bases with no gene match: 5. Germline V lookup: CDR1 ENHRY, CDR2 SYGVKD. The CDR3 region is CAISESGGGSETQYF. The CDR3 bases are TGTGCCATCAGTGAGTCGGGCGGGGGGTCCGAGACCCAGTACTTC.

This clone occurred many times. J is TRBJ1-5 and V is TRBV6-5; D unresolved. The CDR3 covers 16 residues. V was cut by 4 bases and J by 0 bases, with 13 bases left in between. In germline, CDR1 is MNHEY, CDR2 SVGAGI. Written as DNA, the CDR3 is TGTGCCAGCAGTTTCTCTCTCACGGGTAGCAATCAGCCCCAGCATTTT. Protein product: CASSFSLTGSNQPQHF.

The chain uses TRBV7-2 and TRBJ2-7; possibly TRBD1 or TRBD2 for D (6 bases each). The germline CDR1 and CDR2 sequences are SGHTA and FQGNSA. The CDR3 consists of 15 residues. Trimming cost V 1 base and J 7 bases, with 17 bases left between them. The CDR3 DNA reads TGTGCCAGCAGCTTAGAAGGGGGGCTAAATGATGAGCAGTACTTC. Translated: CASSLEGGLNDEQYF. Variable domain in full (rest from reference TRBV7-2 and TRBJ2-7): GAGVSQSPSNKVTEKGKDVELRCDPISGHTALYWYRQSLGQGLEFLIYFQGNSAPDKSGLPSDRFSAERTGGSVSTLTIQRTQQEDSAVYLCASSLEGGLNDEQYFGPGTRLTVT.

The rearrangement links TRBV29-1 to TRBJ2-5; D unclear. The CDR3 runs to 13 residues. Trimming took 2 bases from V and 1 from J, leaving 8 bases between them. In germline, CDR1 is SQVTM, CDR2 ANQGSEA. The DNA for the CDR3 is TGCAGCGTTGAACGAAGACTCCAAGAGACCCAGTACTTC. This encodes CSVERRLQETQYF.

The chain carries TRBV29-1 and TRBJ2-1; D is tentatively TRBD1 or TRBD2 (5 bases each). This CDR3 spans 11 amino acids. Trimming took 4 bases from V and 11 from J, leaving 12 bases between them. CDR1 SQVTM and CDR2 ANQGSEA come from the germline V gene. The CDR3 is CSVGGREQQFF. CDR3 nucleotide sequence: TGCAGCGTTGGTGGCAGGGAGCAGCAGTTCTTC.

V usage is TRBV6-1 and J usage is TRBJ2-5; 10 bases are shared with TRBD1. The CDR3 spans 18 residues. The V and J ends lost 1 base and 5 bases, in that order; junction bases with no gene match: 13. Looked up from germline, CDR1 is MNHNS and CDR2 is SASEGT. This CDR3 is CASSEGSSTGGLGETQYF. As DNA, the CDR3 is TGTGCCAGCAGTGAAGGATCGTCGACAGGGGGCCTGGGGGAGACCCAGTACTTC.

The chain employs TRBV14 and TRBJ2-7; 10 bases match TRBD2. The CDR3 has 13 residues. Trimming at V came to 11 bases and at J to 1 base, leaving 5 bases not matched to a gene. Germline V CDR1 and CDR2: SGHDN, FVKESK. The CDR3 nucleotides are TGTGCCTCGCGGACTAGCGGATCCTACGAGCAGTACTTC. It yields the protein CASRTSGSYEQYF.

The chain's CDR3 is CASSLGGLYGYTF. The CDR3 DNA reads as TGTGCCAGCAGCCTAGGTGGGCTCTATGGCTACACCTTC. The rearrangement joins TRBV7-9 to TRBJ1-2; D remains ambiguous. Trimming pared 5 bases from V and 4 bases from J, leaving 11 bases between. The CDR3 extends over 13 amino acids. The germline V gene encodes CDR1 SEHNR and CDR2 FQNEAQ (reference sequence).

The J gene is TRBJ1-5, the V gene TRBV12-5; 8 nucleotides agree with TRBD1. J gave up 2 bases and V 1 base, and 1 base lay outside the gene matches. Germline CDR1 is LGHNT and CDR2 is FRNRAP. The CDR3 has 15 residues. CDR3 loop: CASGLAQGGNQPQHF. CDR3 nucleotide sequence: TGTGCTAGTGGTTTGGCACAGGGGGGCAATCAGCCCCAGCATTTT.

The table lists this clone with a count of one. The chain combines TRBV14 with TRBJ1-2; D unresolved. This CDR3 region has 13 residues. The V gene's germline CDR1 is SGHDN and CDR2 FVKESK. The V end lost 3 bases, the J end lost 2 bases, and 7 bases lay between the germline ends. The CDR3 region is CASSQKMNYGYTF. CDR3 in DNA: TGTGCCAGCAGCCAGAAAATGAACTATGGCTACACCTTC.

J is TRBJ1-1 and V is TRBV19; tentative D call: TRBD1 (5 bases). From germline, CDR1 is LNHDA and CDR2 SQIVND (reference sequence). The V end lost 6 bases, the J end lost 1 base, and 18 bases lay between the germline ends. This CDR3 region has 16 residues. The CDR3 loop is CASSERKQVKNTEAFF. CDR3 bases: TGTGCCAGTAGCGAACGAAAACAGGTAAAGAACACTGAAGCTTTCTTT.

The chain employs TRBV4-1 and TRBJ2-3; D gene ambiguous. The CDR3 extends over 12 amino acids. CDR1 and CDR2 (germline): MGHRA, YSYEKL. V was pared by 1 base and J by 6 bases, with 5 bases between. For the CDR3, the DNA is TGCGCCAGCAGCCAAGGGCGGGATACGCAGTATTTT. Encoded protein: CASSQGRDTQYF.

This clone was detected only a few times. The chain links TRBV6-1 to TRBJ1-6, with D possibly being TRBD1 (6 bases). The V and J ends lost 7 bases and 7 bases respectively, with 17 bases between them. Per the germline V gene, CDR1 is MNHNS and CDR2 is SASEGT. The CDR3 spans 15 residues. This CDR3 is CASTGGAGENSPLHF. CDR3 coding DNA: TGTGCCAGCACCGGAGGGGCAGGGGAGAATTCACCCCTCCACTTT.

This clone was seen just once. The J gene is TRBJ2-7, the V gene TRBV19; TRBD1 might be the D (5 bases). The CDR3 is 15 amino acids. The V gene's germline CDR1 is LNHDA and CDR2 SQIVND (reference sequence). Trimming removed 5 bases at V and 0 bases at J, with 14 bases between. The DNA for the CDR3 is TGTGCCAGTAGTTCCCATCAGGGTAGCTCCTACGAGCAGTACTTC. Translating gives CASSSHQGSSYEQYF.

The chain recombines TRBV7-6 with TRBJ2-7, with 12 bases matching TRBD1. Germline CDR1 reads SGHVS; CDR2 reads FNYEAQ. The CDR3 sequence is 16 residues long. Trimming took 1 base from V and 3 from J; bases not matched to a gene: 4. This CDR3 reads CASSLEGQGAIYEQYF. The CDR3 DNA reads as TGTGCCAGCAGCTTAGAGGGACAGGGGGCCATCTACGAGCAGTACTTC. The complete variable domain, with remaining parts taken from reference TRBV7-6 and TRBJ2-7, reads GAGVSQSPRYKVTKRGQDVALRCDPISGHVSLYWYRQALGQGPEFLTYFNYEAQQDKSGLPNDRFSAERPEGSISTLTIQRTEQRDSAMYRCASSLEGQGAIYEQYFGPGTRLTVT.

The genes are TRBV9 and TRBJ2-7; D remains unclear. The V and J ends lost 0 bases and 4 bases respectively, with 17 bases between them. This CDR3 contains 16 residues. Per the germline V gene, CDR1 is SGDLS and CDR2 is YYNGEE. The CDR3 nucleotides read TGTGCCAGCAGCGTAGCTACCAGCCCTTCCTTTTACGAGCAGTACTTC. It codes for CASSVATSPSFYEQYF. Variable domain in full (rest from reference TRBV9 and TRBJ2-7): DSGVTQTPKHLITATGQRVTLRCSPRSGDLSVYWYQQSLDQGLQFLIQYYNGEERAKGNILERFSAQQFPDLHSELNLSSLELGDSALYFCASSVATSPSFYEQYFGPGTRLTVT.

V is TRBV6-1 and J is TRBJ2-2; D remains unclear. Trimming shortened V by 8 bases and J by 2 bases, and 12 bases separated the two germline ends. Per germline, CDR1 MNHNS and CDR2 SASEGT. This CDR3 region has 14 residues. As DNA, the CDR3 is TGTGCCAGCTTAGGACGAGAAAACACCGGGGAGCTGTTTTTT. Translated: CASLGRENTGELFF.

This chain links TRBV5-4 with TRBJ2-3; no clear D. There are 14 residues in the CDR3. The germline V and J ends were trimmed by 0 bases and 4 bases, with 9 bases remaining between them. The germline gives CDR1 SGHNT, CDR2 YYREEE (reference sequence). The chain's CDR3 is CASSLVQVADTQYF. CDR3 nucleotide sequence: TGTGCCAGCAGCTTGGTGCAGGTAGCAGATACGCAGTATTTT.

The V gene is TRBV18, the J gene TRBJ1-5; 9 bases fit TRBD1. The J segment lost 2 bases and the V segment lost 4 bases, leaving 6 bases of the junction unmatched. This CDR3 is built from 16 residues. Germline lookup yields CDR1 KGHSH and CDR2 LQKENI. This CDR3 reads CASSLSTGGGNQPQHF. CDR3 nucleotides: TGTGCCAGCTCACTTTCGACAGGGGGGGGCAATCAGCCCCAGCATTTT.

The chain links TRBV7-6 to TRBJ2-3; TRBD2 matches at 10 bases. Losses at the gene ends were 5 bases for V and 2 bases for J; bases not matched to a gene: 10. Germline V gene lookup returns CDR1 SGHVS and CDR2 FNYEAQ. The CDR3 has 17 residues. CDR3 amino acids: CASSPRPSGGSTDTQYF. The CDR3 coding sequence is TGTGCCAGCAGCCCCCGTCCTAGCGGGGGTTCCACAGATACGCAGTATTTT.

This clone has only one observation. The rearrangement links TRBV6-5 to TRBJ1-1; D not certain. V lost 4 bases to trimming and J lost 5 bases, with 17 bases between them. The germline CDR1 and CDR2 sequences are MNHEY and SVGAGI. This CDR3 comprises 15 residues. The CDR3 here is CASSSSVKLGTEAFF. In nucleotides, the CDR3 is TGTGCCAGCAGTTCCTCCGTCAAGTTGGGGACTGAAGCTTTCTTT.

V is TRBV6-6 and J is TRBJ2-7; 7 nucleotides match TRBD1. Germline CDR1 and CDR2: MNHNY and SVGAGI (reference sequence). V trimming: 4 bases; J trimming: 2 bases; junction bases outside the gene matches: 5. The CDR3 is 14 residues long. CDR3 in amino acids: CASSSRTGAYEQYF. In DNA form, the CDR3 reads TGTGCCAGCAGTTCACGGACAGGTGCCTACGAGCAGTACTTC.

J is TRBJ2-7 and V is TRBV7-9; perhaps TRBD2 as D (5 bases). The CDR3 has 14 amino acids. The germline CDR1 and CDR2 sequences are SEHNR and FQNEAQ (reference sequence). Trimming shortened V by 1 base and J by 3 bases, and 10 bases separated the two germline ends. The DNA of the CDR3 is TGTGCCAGCAGCTTAGATACTAGTTTCTACGAGCAGTACTTC. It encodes CASSLDTSFYEQYF.

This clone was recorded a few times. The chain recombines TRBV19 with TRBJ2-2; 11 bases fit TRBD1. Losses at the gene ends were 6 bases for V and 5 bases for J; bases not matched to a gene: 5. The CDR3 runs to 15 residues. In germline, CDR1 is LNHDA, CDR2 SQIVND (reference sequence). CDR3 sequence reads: CASSPGTGGTGELFF. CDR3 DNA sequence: TGTGCCAGTAGCCCCGGGACAGGGGGGACCGGGGAGCTGTTTTTT.

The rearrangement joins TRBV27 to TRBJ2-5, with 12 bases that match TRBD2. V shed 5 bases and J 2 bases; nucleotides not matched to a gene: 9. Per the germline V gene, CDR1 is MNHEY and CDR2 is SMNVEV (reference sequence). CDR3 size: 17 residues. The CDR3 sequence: CASSGGKLAGGQETQYF. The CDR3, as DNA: TGTGCCAGCAGTGGAGGAAAACTAGCGGGGGGACAAGAGACCCAGTACTTC.